This T cell receptor beta chain was observed in a study of T cells after yellow fever vaccination (dated 2019 in TCRdb). A note on the overall study: The SMART-Seq v4 Ultra Low Input RNA kit was used to prepare libraries from fractions with low cell numbers. To track T-cell clones before and after primary and booster YFV17D yellow fever vaccination, bulk TCR alpha and beta repertoires were sequenced longitudinally. Two healthy male donors made up the cohort, one aged 18 to 30 years and the other aged 30 to 40 years. Blood samples were taken at several timepoints before and after primary and secondary immunization, and bulk PBMC replicates and cell subsets were isolated. General conclusions and limits of the study: After the booster, most of the clones that had expanded following primary vaccination were detected again (96% of CD4 and 88% of CD8), which suggests that memory was broadly maintained. Computational filtering was required because FACS-sorted repertoires could contain abundant contaminating clonotypes from the bulk population. Because only a couple of donors were included in the study, the extent to which the findings can be generalized is limited. A small fraction of clonotypes showed up in both the CD4 and CD8 compartments, probably as a result of convergent recombination. Compared with the primary T-cell response, the secondary T-cell response was weaker but faster, peaking on day 5 rather than day 15.

Details on this clonotype: It lacks a known antigen. Per-base qualities were not stored, and no clone one base away is much larger.

According to the study, the label for this sample's treatment or condition signals: live attenuated yellow fever vaccine strain. A standard Ficoll-Paque protocol was used to isolate PBMCs from peripheral blood. CD4 and CD8 T-cell fractions were isolated with Dynabeads CD4 and CD8 positive selection kits. RNA was extracted with TriZol from bulk PBMCs, CD4 and CD8 fractions, and dextramer-positive and dextramer-negative fractions. Instrument on record: Illumina NovaSeq 6000. Synthesis of TCR cDNA relied on 5'RACE template switching, a step that introduced a universal primer site along with unique molecular identifiers. Priming of cDNA synthesis was performed from both the TCR alpha and TCR beta constant segments. Library amplification used two PCR steps, and the second PCR step added sample barcodes and sequencing adapters. Libraries were sequenced on Illumina HiSeq 2500 (2x100 bp) or NovaSeq (2x150 bp). Per the original workflow: Demultiplexing of reads and collapsing into UMI consensus sequences were performed with MIGEC, and V(D)J alignment was carried out with MiXCR. Using edgeR on replicate PBMC samples, clonotypes were called vaccine-responding if FDR was below 0.01 and the log2 fold change was above 5 up to day 15. Each bulk clonotype received a CD4 or CD8 identity based on whether the sequenced CD4 or CD8 repertoire contained that clonotype at higher abundance. The public reads were reprocessed in TCRdb via fastp at Q25 and MiXCR, keeping in-frame beta chains. Rows are unified per CDR3 protein, each entry keeping the most common DNA and genes. V and J calls and clone size were set by TCRdb, not the authors. The sample table contains 99,000 or so distinct CDR3 sequences; only one count was recorded for approximately 6.3% of them. The top ten clonotypes cover 35% to 50% of the sample.

The TCR originated in a man aged 18 to 30 who received the YFV17D yellow fever vaccine. The sample was CD8+ T cells sorted from PBMCs, taken 10 days after the yellow fever booster vaccination.

For the CDR3, the sequence is CASSIGTSGYTGELFF. The bases are TGTGCCAGTAGTATCGGGACTAGCGGATACACCGGGGAGCTGTTTTTT. The rearranged chain carries TRBV19 and TRBJ2-2; 11 bases in the junction line up with TRBD2. There are 16 amino acids in the CDR3, from cysteine to phenylalanine inclusive. Only the CDR3 part of the read is kept: 48 bases, read in frame from the first base. Looking up the germline V gene (reference sequence) yields CDR1 LNHDA and CDR2 SQIVND. Trimming accounts for 3 bases at V and 3 bases at J, while the number of junction bases matched to no gene is 3.